This T cell receptor (beta chain) was recorded in a study of T cells in Graves' hyperthyroidism and ophthalmopathy (dated by TCRdb to the late 2010s). At the level of the whole study: Peripheral blood samples were taken at the time of initial diagnosis, prior to any treatment. For training and testing, the roughly 100 patients in the discovery cohort were randomly divided in a 7:3 ratio. An independent validation cohort of under 20 hyperthyroidism patients and 17 patients who later progressed to ophthalmopathy tested prospective prediction of ophthalmopathy. After sampling, hyperthyroidism patients received methimazole starting at 30 mg daily, and ophthalmopathy patients received high-dose intravenous methylprednisolone. In roughly six Graves' hyperthyroidism patients, the study also compared T-cell repertoires from thyroid tissue with T-cell repertoires from blood. To identify distinguishing TCR V-J signatures, a discovery cohort of roughly 100 patients was used, comprising some 45 with Graves' ophthalmopathy and roughly 60 with stable Graves' hyperthyroidism. The paper describes TCR Vbeta CDR3 sequencing of some 130 peripheral blood samples, made up of 43 ophthalmopathy patients, over 70 hyperthyroidism patients and 17 progressor patients. The research as a whole found: In validation, progression to ophthalmopathy was predicted by the model with almost 71% sensitivity and about 72% specificity, a median of around 6.5 months before onset. Most expanded thyroid clonotypes (frequency above 0.001) were also detected in blood, suggesting blood repertoires may reflect thyroid immune responses. Sample size was not statistically predetermined, and blinding of investigators to group allocation was not performed. A model built on a 13 V-J signature distinguished ophthalmopathy from stable hyperthyroidism, reaching 85% to 90% sensitivity and about 81% specificity in cross-validation and 80%/75% in testing.

Stable Graves' hyperthyroidism was defined as no progression to ophthalmopathy during 18 months of follow-up. Hyperthyroidism patients were newly diagnosed, with disease duration under 2 months, and aged 18 to 65 years. Exclusion was applied to patients with uncontrolled infections, other autoimmune diseases, pregnancy or lactation. Diagnoses relied on clinical symptoms, serum thyroxine and TRAb, thyroid ultrasound and orbital computed tomography. PBMCs were separated from around 9.1 ml of fresh peripheral blood using Ficoll-Paque density gradient centrifugation. Total RNA was extracted using Trizol reagent, and RNA quality was assessed on an Agilent 2100 Bioanalyzer. Including cysteine and phenylalanine, the CDR3 has 14 amino acids. This entry keeps only the CDR3 DNA: 42 bases, framed from base 1. The germline V gene (reference sequence) sets CDR1 to SEHNR and CDR2 to FQNEAQ. The junction carries 8 bases between V and J, which are trimmed by 0 bases and 2 bases respectively.

In regard to this clonotype: The antigen it binds to is not known. Per-nucleotide qualities are absent, and no much larger clonotype sits a single base away.

The TCR beta CDR3 regions were amplified from RNA transcripts. A first-round RT-PCR of the TCR CDR3 used the HTBI primer set with the Qiagen OneStep RT-PCR kit. Libraries were constructed in a second round of multiplex PCR, after which size selection and purification were carried out. Paired-end sequencing of the libraries was performed with 100 bp reads on an Illumina HiSeq2000. Per the authors' processing: SOAPnuke was used to process the raw data, throwing out any read that contained adapters or uncalled bases, had a mean Phred below 15, or lacked an exact constant-primer or identifier match. High-quality paired reads were merged using COPE v1.2.5, and each unique nucleotide sequence was defined as a clonotype. MiTCR v1.1 was used to align clonotypes to the IMGT TRBV, TRBD and TRBJ reference segments. Analysis was restricted to V-J combinations with a frequency above 0.0001, which covered 99.2% of repertoires. A TCS score was defined as the ratio of F50 (clonal expansion) to E x V (chaos), with BLOSUM62-based TCRdist applied between CDR3 peptides within each V-J. Welch's t-statistics and random forest reduced approximately 520 V-J features to under 15, which were used in a naive Bayes classifier (R e1071). Thyroid-blood repertoire similarity was quantified with the Morisita-Horn index. Using fastp at Q25 and MiXCR, TCRdb reprocessed the public reads and kept productive beta chains. CDR3 protein sequences are deduplicated, and each keeps its most common genes and DNA. Here the V and J calls rest on TCRdb's processing, not on the authors' analysis. The sample table lists approximately 870,000 distinct CDR3 sequences, 38% of them with a count of one. About 8.9% of the sample comes from the top ten.

Recombination joined TRBV7-9 with TRBJ2-7, with the D gene not clear enough to name. This TCR was sampled from a man in his late teens or twenties with Graves' hyperthyroidism. The specimen sequenced was blood. CDR3 loop: CASSLAQKTYEQYF. The nucleotides are TGTGCCAGCAGCTTAGCACAGAAAACCTACGAGCAGTACTTC.